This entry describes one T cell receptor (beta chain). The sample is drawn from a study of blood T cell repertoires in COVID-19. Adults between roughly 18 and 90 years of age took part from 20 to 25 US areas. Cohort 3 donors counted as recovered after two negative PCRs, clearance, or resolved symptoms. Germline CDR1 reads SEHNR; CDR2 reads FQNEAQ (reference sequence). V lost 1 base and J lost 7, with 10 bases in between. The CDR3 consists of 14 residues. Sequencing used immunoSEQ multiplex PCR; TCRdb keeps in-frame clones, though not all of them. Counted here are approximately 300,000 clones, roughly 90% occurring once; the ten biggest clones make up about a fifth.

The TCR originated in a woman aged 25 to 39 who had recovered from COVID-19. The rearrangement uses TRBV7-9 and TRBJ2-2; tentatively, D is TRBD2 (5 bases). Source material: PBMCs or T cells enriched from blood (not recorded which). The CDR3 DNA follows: TGTGCCAGCAGCTTAGTCAACGGGGACGGGGAGCTGTTTTTT. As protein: CASSLVNGDGELFF. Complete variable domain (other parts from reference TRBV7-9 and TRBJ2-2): DTGVSQNPRHKITKRGQNVTFRCDPISEHNRLYWYRQTLGQGPEFLTYFQNEAQLEKSRLLSDRFSAERPKGSFSTLEIQRTEQGDSAMYLCASSLVNGDGELFFGEGSRLTVL.